The TCR beta chain described here comes from a study of blood T cell repertoires in COVID-19 (dated by TCRdb to the early 2020s). Background on the whole study: The collaborator samples originated in the United States, Italy and Spain and spanned the acute and convalescent phases of COVID-19. The prospective study material was composed of cDNA or gDNA derived from T cells, B-cell-depleted T cells, or PBMCs. Subjects who had been exposed to COVID-19, were actively infected with it, or had recovered from it provided the deeply sampled blood TCRbeta repertoires that made up the dataset. The repertoires were made available in a free public database intended to serve as a resource for research on the immune response to SARS-CoV-2. The samples were drawn from two sources: the first 160 participants of the ongoing ImmuneRACE study, and over 1,000 subjects contributed by 6 global collaborators. Nearly every sample came with metadata listing a de-identified subject ID, COVID-19 status, age in years and sex. Where HLA class I and class II types were available, the types were taken from metadata supplied by the sample provider, not from assay-based typing. Overall results and qualifications from the work: How much clinical and demographic metadata was included differed by source and by participant, and the metadata was provided uncurated.

TCRbeta CDR3 regions were amplified from genomic DNA using the immunoSEQ Assay, a bias-controlled multiplex PCR. The paper's data handling went like this. The number of nucleated cells in each sample was estimated by amplification of reference gene primers within the assay. Sequence reads were collapsed and filtered to measure the absolute abundance of every unique TCRbeta CDR3 rearrangement. For each sample, productive Simpson clonality was calculated by taking the square root of Simpson's diversity index across productive rearrangements. Here the immuneACCESS table is served through TCRdb, limited to in-frame sequences with V and J called. Missing clones are a known gap in these copies; in checked studies unresolved V genes cover under half, and the rest lacks a known reason. Clone size and the V and J calls come from that table; the DNA yielded D and trimming. This sample has a few hundred thousand clones in its table, and roughly nine tenths of those were observed once. Roughly 4% of the sample is taken by the ten largest.

To note about this clone: The target of this receptor is not known. No qualities accompany the bases; no much larger clone lies one base away.

One collaborating source in Seattle enrolled patients while the patients were actively infected and followed the patients over time throughout the course of disease. The collaborating institutions used their own protocols to collect whole blood in K2EDTA tubes. Collaborator samples were shipped for TCRbeta analysis as frozen whole blood, isolated PBMCs, or DNA extracted from either sample type. V drops 5 bases and J drops 1 base, leaving 14 bases in between. CDR1 and CDR2 are read off the germline V gene as LGHNA and YNFKEQ. Including the terminal cysteine and phenylalanine, the CDR3 comprises 15 residues. This entry keeps only the CDR3 DNA: 45 bases, framed from base 1.

The clonotype was recovered from a woman aged 60-75 years with COVID-19, enrolled during active disease. This receptor chain uses TRBV4-2 and TRBJ1-1, and the D gene may be TRBD1, 5 bases matching. Sequencing was done on a sample of peripheral blood. The DNA sequence is given as TGTGCCAGCAGCTGGGGAGCGGGGCCGAACACTGAAGCTTTCTTT. Translation gives CASSWGAGPNTEAFF.